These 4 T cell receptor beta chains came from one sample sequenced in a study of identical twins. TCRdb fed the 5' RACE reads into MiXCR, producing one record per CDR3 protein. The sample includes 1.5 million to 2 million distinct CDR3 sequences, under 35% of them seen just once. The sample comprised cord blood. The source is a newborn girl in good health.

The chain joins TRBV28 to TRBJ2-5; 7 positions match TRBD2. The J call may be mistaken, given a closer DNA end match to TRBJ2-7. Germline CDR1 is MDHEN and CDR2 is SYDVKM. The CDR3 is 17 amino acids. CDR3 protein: CASSPYTGGDSSYEQYF. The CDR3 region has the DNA TGTGCCAGCAGTCCATACACGGGAGGAGATTCTTCCTACGAGCAGTACTTC.

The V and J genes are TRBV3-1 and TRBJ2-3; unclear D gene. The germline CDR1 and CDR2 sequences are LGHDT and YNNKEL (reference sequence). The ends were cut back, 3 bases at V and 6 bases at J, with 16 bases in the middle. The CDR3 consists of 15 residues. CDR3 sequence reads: CASSHSGRAYDTQYF. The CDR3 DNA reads TGTGCCAGCAGCCATTCCGGTCGCGCCTACGATACGCAGTATTTT.

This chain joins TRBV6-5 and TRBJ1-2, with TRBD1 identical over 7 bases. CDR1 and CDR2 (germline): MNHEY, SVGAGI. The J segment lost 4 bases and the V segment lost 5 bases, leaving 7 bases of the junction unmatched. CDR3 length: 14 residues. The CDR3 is CASSVGQARYGYTF. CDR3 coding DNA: TGTGCCAGCAGTGTTGGACAGGCCCGCTATGGCTACACCTTC.

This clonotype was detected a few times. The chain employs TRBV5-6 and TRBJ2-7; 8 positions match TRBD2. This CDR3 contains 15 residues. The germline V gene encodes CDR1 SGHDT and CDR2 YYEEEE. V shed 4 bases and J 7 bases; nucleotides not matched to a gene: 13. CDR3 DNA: TGTGCCAGCAGCAACTTAGCGGGGAGCTACAATGAGCAGTACTTC. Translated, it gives CASSNLAGSYNEQYF.